The clone carrying this T cell receptor (beta chain) has a handful of counts. Its antigen is unknown. This record belongs to a study of cytomegalovirus exposure and HLA in healthy donors. Study background: The early release's HLA-typed donors yielded 78 million or so unique TCRs. Findings and limits, study-wide: Some public TCRs appeared in many individuals, while most sequences were rare.

Primers: 60 Vbeta forward and 13 Jbeta reverse. Profiled with immunoSEQ multiplex PCR; TCRdb holds only in-frame clones, not every one. Of under 200,000 clones in the sample, approximately 80% are singletons; the top ten hold under 3%. The CDR3 runs to 15 residues. Germline V gives CDR1 MNHEY, CDR2 SVGAGI. Between the trimmed V and J ends, which lost 5 bases and 1 base, there was a span of 9 bases. Sequenced input: PBMCs. The TCR comes from a woman between 50 and 59 years old in good health and CMV-seronegative. The rearrangement links TRBV6-5 to TRBJ2-6, with D hard to call. The DNA for the CDR3 is TGTGCCAGCAGTGTAGGAGTTTCTGGGGCCAACGTCCTGACTTTC. Protein product: CASSVGVSGANVLTF.